This TCR beta chain derives from a study of blood T cell repertoires in COVID-19. CDR1 SGHTA and CDR2 FQGNSA come from the germline V gene. Trimming took 2 bases from V and 4 from J, leaving 8 bases between them. The CDR3 consists of 13 residues. Generated by immunoSEQ multiplex PCR, the TCRdb table keeps only in-frame clones and is missing some. Among about 240,000 clones listed, more than 85% were seen once. This clonotype was sampled from a woman in her 30s who had recovered from COVID-19. The specimen was PBMCs or T cells enriched from blood (not recorded which). The V gene is TRBV7-2, the J gene TRBJ1-2; no clear D gene. CDR3 nucleotides: TGTGCCAGCAGCTTAACGCGGCGCTATGGCTACACCTTC. Translation gives CASSLTRRYGYTF. The whole variable domain, filled in from reference TRBV7-2 and TRBJ1-2, reads GAGVSQSPSNKVTEKGKDVELRCDPISGHTALYWYRQSLGQGLEFLIYFQGNSAPDKSGLPSDRFSAERTGGSVSTLTIQRTQQEDSAVYLCASSLTRRYGYTFGSGTRLTVV.